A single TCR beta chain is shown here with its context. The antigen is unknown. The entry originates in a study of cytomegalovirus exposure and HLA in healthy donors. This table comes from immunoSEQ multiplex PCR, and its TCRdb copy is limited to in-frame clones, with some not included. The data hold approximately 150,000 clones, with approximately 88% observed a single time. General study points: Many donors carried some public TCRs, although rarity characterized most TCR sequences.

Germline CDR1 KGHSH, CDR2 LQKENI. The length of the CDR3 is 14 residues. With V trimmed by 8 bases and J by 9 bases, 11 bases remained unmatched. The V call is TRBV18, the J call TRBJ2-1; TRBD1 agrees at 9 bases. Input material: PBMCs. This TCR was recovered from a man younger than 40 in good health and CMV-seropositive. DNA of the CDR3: TGTGCCAGCACGCCGACAGGGGGTCAGGTTGAGCAGTTCTTC. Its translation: CASTPTGGQVEQFF.